The rows below give T cell receptor beta chains drawn from one sample of a study of PD-L1 blockade in urothelial cancer. The assay was immunoSEQ multiplex PCR, and TCRdb's table has in-frame clones only and misses some. The table includes tens of thousands of clones, about four fifths detected once. Specimen: PBMCs, collected around atezolizumab (anti-PD-L1) treatment. These receptors came from an older woman with urothelial cancer. The CDR3 runs from the conserved cysteine through the conserved F or W. Where a row states a size, it is once, few, many or the class of an expanded clone; other rows omit it.

clone size	J gene	V gene	CDR3 protein
NA	TRBJ1-4	TRBV30	CAWSVPTGLHEKLFF
NA	TRBJ1-1	TRBV5-1	CASMWTAENTEAFF
NA	TRBJ2-2	TRBV5-5	CASSSTRGPTGELFF
NA	TRBJ2-2	TRBV25-1	CASSDGTSWGNTGELFF
NA	TRBJ2-2	TRBV15	CATSRDGGQSNTGELFF
NA	TRBJ1-5	TRBV18	CASSLQGVGNQPQHF
NA	TRBJ1-1	TRBV18	CASSPLGLHEAFF
NA	TRBJ2-1	TRBV15	CATSRDPPGLGNEQFF
NA	TRBJ1-2	TRBV2	CASGPTYRGKDGYTF
once	TRBJ2-3	TRBV7-9	CASSARDWTDTQYF
NA	TRBJ1-1	TRBV9	CASSPAGGSAGAFF
NA	TRBJ2-6	TRBV11-1	CASSLGQIRSGANVLTF
NA	TRBJ2-2	TRBV5-5	CASSFQGAGIGELFF
NA	TRBJ2-2	TRBV19	CASSIMGQGPGELFF
NA	TRBJ2-7	TRBV19	CASRQTGGSYEQYF
NA	TRBJ2-5	TRBV5-6	CASSLTGGQETQYF
few	TRBJ2-7	TRBV10-3	CAISETGTGLSYEQYF
NA	TRBJ2-3	TRBV7-2	CASSLVGVTDTQYF
NA	TRBJ2-1	TRBV5-4	CASSTRTSEGEQFF
NA	TRBJ1-4	TRBV25-1	CASSEIDREDEKLFF
NA	TRBJ2-1	TRBV28	CASRRTKVEQFF
many	TRBJ1-5	TRBV2	CASSGGTSGQPQHF
NA	TRBJ1-2	TRBV4-1	CASSQPDRESQGYTF